Listed below are T cell receptor beta chains from one sample, sequenced in a study of long-term antiretroviral therapy in people with HIV. Libraries were prepared by immunoSEQ multiplex PCR; TCRdb keeps only in-frame clonotypes and omits some of them. Here the sample spans 30,000 to 40,000 clones, about four fifths being singletons. Sequencing used unsorted PBMCs, obtained 0.4 years before starting antiretroviral therapy. These receptors all stem from a man younger than 30 with HIV. Both conserved end residues are part of each CDR3. The order of the fields is clone size, J gene, CDR3 length, D gene, V gene, CDR3 DNA, CDR3 protein. D genes are given only for firm matches. For some rows the clone size is stated as once, few or many, or as a class when expanded; others skip it.

.	TRBJ1-4	14	.	TRBV19	TGTGCGAGCAGTAGTATAGTCGCAGATGAAAAACTGTTTTTT	CASSSIVADEKLFF
.	TRBJ1-3	14	.	TRBV10-1	TGCGCCAGGGTGGCCGTTCTCCACAGAAACACCATATATTTT	CARVAVLHRNTIYF
.	TRBJ1-3	16	.	TRBV6-5	TGTGCCAGCAGTTACGGAACAGTTAGCTCTGGAAACACCATATATTTT	CASSYGTVSSGNTIYF
.	TRBJ2-1	15	.	TRBV7-9	TGTGCCAGCAGCTTTTTACGACTAGTTGGCAATGAGCAGTTCTTC	CASSFLRLVGNEQFF
.	TRBJ2-7	15	TRBD2	TRBV5-1	TGCGCCAGCAGCCTCTTAGCGGGGAGCTCCTACGAGCAGTACTTC	CASSLLAGSSYEQYF
.	TRBJ2-7	14	TRBD1	TRBV30	TGTGCCTGGAGTTTGACAGGGTTGGTCGACGAGCAGTACTTC	CAWSLTGLVDEQYF
.	TRBJ2-2	16	TRBD1	TRBV7-2	TGTGCCAGCAGTTATGCCGGGACAGGGAATAGCGGGGAGCTGTTTTTT	CASSYAGTGNSGELFF
.	TRBJ2-3	14	.	TRBV6-9	TGTGCCAGCAGAAAGACCCCGACCACAGATACGCAGTATTTT	CASRKTPTTDTQYF
.	TRBJ1-2	16	.	TRBV5-8	TGTGCCAGTAGCTTGGTACCAGGGGAACTGAGTTATGGCTACACCTTC	CASSLVPGELSYGYTF
.	TRBJ2-7	14	TRBD1	TRBV11-2	TGTGCCAGCAGGGGGACAGGGGGAACCTACGAGCAGTACTTC	CASRGTGGTYEQYF
.	TRBJ2-2	15	.	TRBV19	TGTGCCAGTACTCTGGACAACGCGAACACCGGGGAGCTGTTTTTT	CASTLDNANTGELFF
.	TRBJ2-7	11	.	TRBV5-5	TGTGCCAGCAGCCCTGGCAACGAGCAGTACTTC	CASSPGNEQYF
.	TRBJ2-7	14	.	TRBV30	TGTGCCTGGACTCCAGCCGGGCCTAATTACGAGCAGTACTTC	CAWTPAGPNYEQYF
.	TRBJ1-1	16	.	TRBV23-1	TGCGCCAGCAGTCCCATTCCAGGGTCGATGAACACTGAAGCTTTCTTT	CASSPIPGSMNTEAFF
.	TRBJ2-3	14	.	TRBV18	TGTGCCAGCTCACCTGGCGGGACCACAGATACGCAGTATTTT	CASSPGGTTDTQYF
.	TRBJ2-1	11	.	TRBV19	TGTGCCAGTGGACAGCACAATGAGCAGTTCTTC	CASGQHNEQFF
.	TRBJ2-2	15	.	TRBV30	TGTGCCTGGAGTGCGCCGGGGGCGGACTCCGGGGAGCTGTTTTTT	CAWSAPGADSGELFF
.	TRBJ2-7	14	.	TRBV5-1	TGCGCCAGCAGCGCCAGTTCCCTGAATTACGAGCAGTACTTC	CASSASSLNYEQYF
.	TRBJ2-7	12	.	TRBV28	TGTGCCAGCGTTAAGGGGGTTTACGAGCAGTACTTC	CASVKGVYEQYF
.	TRBJ1-1	15	TRBD1	TRBV5-1	TGCGCCAGCAGCTTGGCCGGGACAGCGAACACTGAAGCTTTCTTT	CASSLAGTANTEAFF
.	TRBJ2-5	13	.	TRBV7-2	TGTGCCAGCAGCCCCCTAAGGAGAGAGACCCAGTACTTC	CASSPLRRETQYF
.	TRBJ2-2	15	TRBD1	TRBV19	TGTGCCAGTACCCCCCCGACAGGGGACACCGGGGAGCTGTTTTTT	CASTPPTGDTGELFF
few	TRBJ2-7	16	TRBD2	TRBV19	TGTGCCAGTAGTCTGGGACTAGCGGGAGGGGCCTACGAGCAGTACTTC	CASSLGLAGGAYEQYF
.	TRBJ2-7	13	.	TRBV30	TGTGCCTGGAGTAGTGCACCTGCCTACGAGCAGTACTTC	CAWSSAPAYEQYF
.	TRBJ1-5	16	.	TRBV13	TGTGCCAGCAGCTTAGGCCTCGGGGGGTCGGCTCAGCCCCAGCATTTT	CASSLGLGGSAQPQHF
.	TRBJ2-1	14	TRBD1	TRBV7-9	TGTGCCAGCGGAACCGGGACAGGGGGCTTGGAGCAGTTCTTC	CASGTGTGGLEQFF
.	TRBJ1-5	15	.	TRBV2	TGTGCCAGCAGTGGGGTGGACAGCTTAAATCAGCCCCAGCATTTT	CASSGVDSLNQPQHF
.	TRBJ1-2	17	.	TRBV5-1	TGCGCCAGCAGCTTCTCCGTTTCCCGCAGCGCTAACTATGGCTACACCTTC	CASSFSVSRSANYGYTF
.	TRBJ1-3	14	.	TRBV10-2	TGCGCCAGCACGACAGGACCCTCTGGAAACACCATATATTTT	CASTTGPSGNTIYF
.	TRBJ2-7	15	.	TRBV9	TGTGCCAGCAGCGTAGCTGGGTTCCTCCGGGACGAGCAGTACTTC	CASSVAGFLRDEQYF
.	TRBJ1-2	14	.	TRBV11-2	TGTGCCAGCAGCTTGGACACATCCCTTAGAGGCTACACCTTC	CASSLDTSLRGYTF
.	TRBJ1-5	15	TRBD1	TRBV27	TGTGCCAGCAGAAAAGAACAGGGGGCGAGTCAGCCCCAGCATTTT	CASRKEQGASQPQHF
.	TRBJ1-2	16	.	TRBV5-1	TGCGCCAGCAGCCTAGGGACCTTAGGAGCTAACTATGGCTACACCTTC	CASSLGTLGANYGYTF
.	TRBJ1-2	13	.	TRBV5-6	TGTGCCAGCAGGAGAAGTTCCCTCTATGGCTACACCTTC	CASRRSSLYGYTF
.	TRBJ1-3	14	.	TRBV18	TGTGCCAGCAGACAGGAGCGCTCTGGAAACACCATATATTTT	CASRQERSGNTIYF
.	TRBJ1-2	12	.	TRBV6-5	TGTGCCAGCAGGGGATTTTCCGATGGCTACACCTTC	CASRGFSDGYTF
.	TRBJ2-5	11	.	TRBV10-3	TGTGCCATCAAGGGGGAGGGACCCGTGTACTTC	CAIKGEGPVYF
.	TRBJ1-2	15	.	TRBV11-2	TGTGCCAGCAGCGATCGGGACGGTCCTTATTATGGCTACACCTTC	CASSDRDGPYYGYTF
.	TRBJ2-5	14	TRBD2	TRBV10-3	TGTGCCACGCAAGCGGGAGATGGCCAAGAGACCCAGTACTTC	CATQAGDGQETQYF
.	TRBJ1-3	16	.	TRBV7-9	TGTGCCAGCAGCTTAGCAGGGGTAAAGTCTGGAAACACCATATATTTT	CASSLAGVKSGNTIYF
.	TRBJ2-1	15	TRBD2	TRBV4-3	TGCGCCAGCAGCCCGGGACTAGCAGCCTGGAATGAGCAGTTCTTC	CASSPGLAAWNEQFF
.	TRBJ2-3	17	TRBD2	TRBV29-1	TGCAGCGTTGAAGATGATTCGGGCGGGAGGGCCTGGGATACGCAGTATTTT	CSVEDDSGGRAWDTQYF
.	TRBJ1-5	14	.	TRBV28	TGTGCCAGCAGTCCACCATCTAGCAATCAGCCCCAGCATTTT	CASSPPSSNQPQHF
.	TRBJ1-1	15	.	TRBV4-1	TGCGCCAGCAGCCAAGGCGGACCGGCGAACACTGAAGCTTTCTTT	CASSQGGPANTEAFF
once	TRBJ1-1	11	.	TRBV6-6	TGTGCCAGCAGTTCATACACTGAAGCTTTCTTT	CASSSYTEAFF